Ten or more counts support the clone carrying this TCR beta chain. Blood and skin TCR RNA was reverse transcribed with alpha and beta constant primers. Each CDR3 protein is one row after TCRdb ran MiXCR on the 5' RACE reads. In the table there are 20,000 to 30,000 distinct CDR3 sequences, less than 25% of which are singletons. The CDR3 spans 12 residues. Germline-derived CDR1 and CDR2 are SQVTM and ANQGSEA. RNA was extracted from approximately 2.4 ml of whole blood of healthy adults. TCR cDNA received a 3' ligated oligonucleotide that carried a UMI. The data were obtained in a study of naive and memory T cell subsets.

The chain is built from TRBV29-1 and TRBJ2-1; D might be TRBD1 or TRBD2, each matching 5 bases. The receptor was derived from a female donor in good health. CDR3 DNA sequence: TGCACTTACCACGAGGGGTACAATGAGCAGTTCTTC. Translating gives CTYHEGYNEQFF.